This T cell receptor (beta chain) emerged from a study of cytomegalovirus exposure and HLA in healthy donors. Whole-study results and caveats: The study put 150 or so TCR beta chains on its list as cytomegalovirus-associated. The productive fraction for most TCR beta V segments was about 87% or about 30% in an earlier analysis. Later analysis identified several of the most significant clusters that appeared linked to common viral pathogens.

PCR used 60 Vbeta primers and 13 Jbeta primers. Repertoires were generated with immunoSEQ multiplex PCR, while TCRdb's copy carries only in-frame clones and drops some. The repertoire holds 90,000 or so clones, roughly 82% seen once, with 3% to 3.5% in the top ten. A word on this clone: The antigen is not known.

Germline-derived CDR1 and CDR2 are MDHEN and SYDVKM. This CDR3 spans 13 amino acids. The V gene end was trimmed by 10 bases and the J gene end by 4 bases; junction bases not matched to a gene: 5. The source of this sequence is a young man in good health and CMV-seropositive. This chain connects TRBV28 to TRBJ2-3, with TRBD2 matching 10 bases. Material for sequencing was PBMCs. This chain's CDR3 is CAIRAGGPDTQYF. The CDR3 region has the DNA TGTGCCATTCGAGCGGGAGGGCCAGATACGCAGTATTTT.